The TCR beta chain described here comes from a study of OX40 agonist ivuxolimab in advanced cancers. Study in general: Patients received intravenous ivuxolimab every 2 weeks at 0.01 to 10 mg/kg. Partial responses were seen in three patients, one with hepatocellular carcinoma and two with cutaneous melanoma. The study's findings and limits: Individuals who were partial responders at 0.1-3.0 mg/kg had clonal expansion that ranked among the lowest. CD4+ and CD8+ blood T cells expanded clonally by week 6 at 0.1 to 3.0 mg/kg.

The CDR3 extends over 15 amino acids. Germline V lookup: CDR1 SGHRS, CDR2 YFSETQ. The ends were cut back, 1 base at V and 0 bases at J, with 7 bases in the middle. Of note for this clone: Its matching antigen is unknown. In the same sample, other DNA sequences code for this CDR3.

Method: immunoSEQ multiplex PCR; TCRdb's copy keeps in-frame clones and lacks some. The sample consists of some 66,000 clones, around 85% of them appearing once. Material: CD4+ or CD8+ T cells sorted from blood, obtained in a trial of the OX40 agonist ivuxolimab. The V gene is TRBV5-1, the J gene TRBJ1-4; perhaps TRBD1 as D (5 bases). The TCR was taken from an adult with an advanced solid tumor such as melanoma, head and neck, liver or kidney cancer. CDR3 sequence: CASSLTGATNEKLFF. As DNA, the CDR3 is TGCGCCAGCAGCTTGACGGGGGCAACTAATGAAAAACTGTTTTTT.